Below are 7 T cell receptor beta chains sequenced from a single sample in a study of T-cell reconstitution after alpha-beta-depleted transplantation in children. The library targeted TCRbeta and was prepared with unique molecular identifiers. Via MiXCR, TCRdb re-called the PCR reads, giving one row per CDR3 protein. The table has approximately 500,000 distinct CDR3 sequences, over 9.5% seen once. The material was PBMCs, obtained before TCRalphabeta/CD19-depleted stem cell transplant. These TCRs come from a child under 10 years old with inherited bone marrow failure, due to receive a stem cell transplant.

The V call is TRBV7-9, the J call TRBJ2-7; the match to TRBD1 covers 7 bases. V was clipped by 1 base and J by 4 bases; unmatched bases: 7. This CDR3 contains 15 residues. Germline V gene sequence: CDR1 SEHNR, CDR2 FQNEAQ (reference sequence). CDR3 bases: TGTGCCAGCAGCTTAGGAGGACAGGTGGCATACGAGCAGTACTTC. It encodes CASSLGGQVAYEQYF.

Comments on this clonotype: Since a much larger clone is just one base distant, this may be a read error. The CDR3 here is CASSLGLDTEAFF. The CDR3 DNA reads TGTGCCAGCAGCTTAGGGCTGGACACTGAAGCTTTCTTT. The chain couples TRBV7-9 to TRBJ1-1; no clear D. Trimming left V 1 base short and J 3 bases short, with 6 bases between. From germline, CDR1 is SEHNR and CDR2 FQNEAQ (reference sequence). The length of the CDR3 is 13 residues.

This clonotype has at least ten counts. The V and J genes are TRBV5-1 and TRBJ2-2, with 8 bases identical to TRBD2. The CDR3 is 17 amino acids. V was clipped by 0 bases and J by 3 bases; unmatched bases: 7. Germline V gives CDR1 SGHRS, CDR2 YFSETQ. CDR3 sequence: CASSLESGSLDTGELFF. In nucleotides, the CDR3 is TGCGCCAGCAGCTTGGAGAGCGGGAGCTTGGACACCGGGGAGCTGTTTTTT.

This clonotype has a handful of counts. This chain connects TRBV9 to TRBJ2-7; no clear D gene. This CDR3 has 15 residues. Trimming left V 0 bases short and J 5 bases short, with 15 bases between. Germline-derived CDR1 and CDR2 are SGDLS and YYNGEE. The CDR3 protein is CASSVAGGPQHEQYF. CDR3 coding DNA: TGTGCCAGCAGCGTAGCTGGCGGTCCCCAGCACGAGCAGTACTTC. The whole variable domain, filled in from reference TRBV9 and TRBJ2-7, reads DSGVTQTPKHLITATGQRVTLRCSPRSGDLSVYWYQQSLDQGLQFLIQYYNGEERAKGNILERFSAQQFPDLHSELNLSSLELGDSALYFCASSVAGGPQHEQYFGPGTRLTVT.

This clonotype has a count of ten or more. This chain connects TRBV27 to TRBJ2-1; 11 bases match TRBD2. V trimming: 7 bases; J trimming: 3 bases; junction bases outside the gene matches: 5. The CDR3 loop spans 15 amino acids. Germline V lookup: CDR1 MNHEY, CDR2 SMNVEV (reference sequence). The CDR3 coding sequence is TGTGCCAGCAATCCCGGGACTAGCGGCTACAATGAGCAGTTCTTC. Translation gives CASNPGTSGYNEQFF.

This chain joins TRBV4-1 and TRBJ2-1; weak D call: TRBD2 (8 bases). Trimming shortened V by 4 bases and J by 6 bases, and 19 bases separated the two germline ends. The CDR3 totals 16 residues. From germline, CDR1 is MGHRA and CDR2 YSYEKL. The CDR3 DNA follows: TGCGCCAGCAGCCTCAGGGGGGGACTAGTCGTCAATGAGCAGTTCTTC. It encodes CASSLRGGLVVNEQFF.

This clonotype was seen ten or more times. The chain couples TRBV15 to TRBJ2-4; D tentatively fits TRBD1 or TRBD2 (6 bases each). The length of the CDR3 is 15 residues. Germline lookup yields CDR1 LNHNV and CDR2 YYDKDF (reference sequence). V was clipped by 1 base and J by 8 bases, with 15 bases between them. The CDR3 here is CATSRADARGHIQYF. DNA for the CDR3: TGTGCCACCAGCAGAGCGGACGCCCGGGGGCACATTCAGTACTTC.